This TCR beta chain came from a study of blood T cell repertoires in COVID-19. Whole-study context: Both acute and convalescent COVID-19 samples were obtained from the United States, Italy and Spain. In each case, the material was cDNA or gDNA derived from T cells, B-cell-depleted T cells, or PBMCs.

In the original workflow: By means of reference gene primer amplification, nucleated cell counts were estimated. Clones were sequenced by immunoSEQ multiplex PCR, and TCRdb holds only the in-frame ones, with some missing. That table furnishes V, J and clone size, whereas the DNA furnished D and trimming. The sample shows around 43,000 clones, over 75% of them seen only once. V was pared by 3 bases and J by 6 bases, with 7 bases of the junction left unmatched. The CDR3 totals 14 residues. Germline V gene data show CDR1 as WSHSY and CDR2 as SAAADI. The clonotype was recovered from a woman aged 65 to 85 with acute or convalescent COVID-19. V usage is TRBV10-2 and J usage is TRBJ1-2; 7 nucleotides align to TRBD1. The specimen sequenced was peripheral blood. The CDR3 coding sequence is TGCGCCAGCAGTGAAAGGGGGCAAGGGGATGGCTACACCTTC. Protein: CASSERGQGDGYTF.